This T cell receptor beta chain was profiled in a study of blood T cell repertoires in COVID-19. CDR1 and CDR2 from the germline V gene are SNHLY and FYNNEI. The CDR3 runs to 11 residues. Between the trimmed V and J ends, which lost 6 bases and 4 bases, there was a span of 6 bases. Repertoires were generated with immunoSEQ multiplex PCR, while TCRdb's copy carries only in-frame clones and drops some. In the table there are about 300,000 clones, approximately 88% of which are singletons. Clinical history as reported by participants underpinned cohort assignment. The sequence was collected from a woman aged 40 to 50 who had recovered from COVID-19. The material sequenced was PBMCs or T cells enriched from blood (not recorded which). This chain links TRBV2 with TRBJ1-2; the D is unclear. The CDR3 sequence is CASRYSYGYTF. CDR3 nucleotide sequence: TGTGCCAGCAGGTACAGCTATGGCTACACCTTC.